Listed below are T cell receptor beta chains from one sample, sequenced in a study of identifying expanded T cells in peripheral blood. TCRdb's table, derived via immunoSEQ multiplex PCR, lists solely in-frame clones and lacks some. Here the sample spans 95,000 to 100,000 clones, roughly 89% being singletons. Sequenced: blood. These receptors came from a person aged 18-70 years in good health. The CDR3 runs from the conserved cysteine through the conserved F or W. A D gene is named only where the DNA matches it firmly.

V: TRBV20-1
J: TRBJ2-1
D: NA
CDR3: CSAIPYNEQFF
DNA: TGCAGTGCTATTCCGTACAATGAGCAGTTCTTC

V: TRBV2
J: TRBJ1-2
D: NA
CDR3: CASRGRPNYGYTF
DNA: TGTGCCAGCCGAGGACGCCCTAACTATGGCTACACCTTC

V: TRBV27
J: TRBJ1-4
D: NA
CDR3: CASSLGGGQLFF
DNA: TGTGCCAGCAGCTTAGGGGGGGGGCAACTGTTTTTT

V: TRBV6-5
J: TRBJ2-5
D: NA
CDR3: CASRKETQYF
DNA: TGTGCCAGCAGGAAAGAGACCCAGTACTTC

V: TRBV29-1
J: TRBJ1-1
D: TRBD1
CDR3: CSAPDPRGRNTEAFF
DNA: TGCAGCGCCCCCGACCCCAGGGGGCGGAACACTGAAGCTTTCTTT

V: TRBV6-5
J: TRBJ2-1
D: TRBD2
CDR3: CASGGSLDEQFF
DNA: TGTGCTAGCGGGGGGTCCCTAGATGAGCAGTTCTTC

V: TRBV5-1
J: TRBJ1-2
D: NA
CDR3: CASSLDPGTSGYTF
DNA: TGCGCCAGCAGCTTGGACCCAGGGACAAGTGGCTACACCTTC

V: TRBV5-5
J: TRBJ1-1
D: NA
CDR3: CASSFGRFTEAFF
DNA: TGTGCCAGCAGCTTCGGCAGATTCACTGAAGCTTTCTTT

V: TRBV30
J: TRBJ1-1
D: NA
CDR3: CAWSNIGGAFF
DNA: TGTGCCTGGAGTAATATAGGGGGAGCTTTCTTT

V: TRBV30
J: TRBJ1-5
D: NA
CDR3: CAWSVGLGAVSNQPQHF
DNA: TGTGCCTGGAGTGTTGGATTGGGGGCAGTGAGCAATCAGCCCCAGCATTTT

V: TRBV25-1
J: TRBJ2-1
D: NA
CDR3: CASSEFGQYNEQFF
DNA: TGTGCCAGCAGTGAATTCGGGCAGTACAATGAGCAGTTCTTC